What follows is one T cell receptor beta chain and its context. Its antigen is unknown. Expressed TCRB transcripts got sequenced, as all isolated RNA was reverse transcribed. The repertoire was sequenced with immunoSEQ multiplex PCR; TCRdb's copy has only in-frame clones and lacks some. Of around 650,000 clones in the sample, around an eighth are singletons; the top ten hold 0.095% to 0.15%. The data are from a study of beta chain features in type 1 diabetes. Study overall: Healthy donors and patients had similar age, gender and cell yields. Points from the study as a whole: For type 1 diabetes patients, VDJ junctions showed fewer insertions and more deletions. Type 1 diabetes patients showed a moderate but significant shortening of TCRB CDR3s in all four CD4+ subsets.

Per the germline V gene, CDR1 is SGHTA and CDR2 is FQGNSA. The V and J ends lost 0 bases and 4 bases respectively, with 16 bases between them. The CDR3 contains 17 residues. The clonotype was recovered from a man between 25 and 39 years old with type 1 diabetes. The material sequenced was naive CD4+ T cells from blood. This chain links TRBV7-2 with TRBJ2-1, with TRBD2 as a possible D gene (6 bases). CDR3 sequence reads: CASSLAVAGLTYNEQFF. The CDR3 region has the DNA TGTGCCAGCAGCTTAGCGGTCGCGGGGCTAACATACAATGAGCAGTTCTTC.